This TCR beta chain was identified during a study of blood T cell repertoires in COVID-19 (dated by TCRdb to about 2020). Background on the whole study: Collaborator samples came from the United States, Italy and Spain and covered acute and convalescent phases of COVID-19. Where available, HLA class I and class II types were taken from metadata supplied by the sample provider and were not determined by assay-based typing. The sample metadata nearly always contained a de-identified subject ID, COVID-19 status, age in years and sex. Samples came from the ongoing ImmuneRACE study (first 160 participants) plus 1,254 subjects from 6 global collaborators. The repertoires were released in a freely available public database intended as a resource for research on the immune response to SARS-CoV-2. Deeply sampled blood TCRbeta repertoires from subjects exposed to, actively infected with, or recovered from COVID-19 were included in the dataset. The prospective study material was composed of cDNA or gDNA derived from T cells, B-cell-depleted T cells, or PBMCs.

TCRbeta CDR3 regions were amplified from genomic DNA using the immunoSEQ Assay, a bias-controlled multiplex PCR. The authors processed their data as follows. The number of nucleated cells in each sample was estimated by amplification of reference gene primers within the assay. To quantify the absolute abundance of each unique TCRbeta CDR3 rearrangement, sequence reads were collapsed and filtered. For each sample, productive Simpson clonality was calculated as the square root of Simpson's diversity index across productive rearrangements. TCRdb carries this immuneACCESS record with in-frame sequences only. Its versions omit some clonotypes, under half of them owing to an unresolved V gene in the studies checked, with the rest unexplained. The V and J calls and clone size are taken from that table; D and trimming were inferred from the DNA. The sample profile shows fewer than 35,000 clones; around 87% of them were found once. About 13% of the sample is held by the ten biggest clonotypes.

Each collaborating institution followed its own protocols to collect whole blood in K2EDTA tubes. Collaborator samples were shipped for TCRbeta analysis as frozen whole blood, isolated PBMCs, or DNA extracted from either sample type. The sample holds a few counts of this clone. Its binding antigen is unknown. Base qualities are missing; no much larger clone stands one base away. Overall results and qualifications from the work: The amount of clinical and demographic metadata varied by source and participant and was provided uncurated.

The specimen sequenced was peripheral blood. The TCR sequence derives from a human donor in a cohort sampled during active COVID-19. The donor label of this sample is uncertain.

For the CDR3, the sequence is CASSPRGEVYGYTF. The DNA sequence is given as TGTGCCAGCAGCCCCAGGGGGGAAGTCTATGGCTACACCTTC. The chain is assembled from TRBV11-2 and TRBJ1-2; TRBD1 aligns with 7 central bases. From a lookup of the germline V gene, CDR1 and CDR2 are SGHAT and FQNNGV. V is trimmed back by 5 bases and J by 4 bases, and the junction contains 7 bases that no gene match accounts for. CDR3 length: 14 amino acids, cysteine to phenylalanine. The sequence is cut down to CDR3 DNA, 42 bases in frame from base 1.